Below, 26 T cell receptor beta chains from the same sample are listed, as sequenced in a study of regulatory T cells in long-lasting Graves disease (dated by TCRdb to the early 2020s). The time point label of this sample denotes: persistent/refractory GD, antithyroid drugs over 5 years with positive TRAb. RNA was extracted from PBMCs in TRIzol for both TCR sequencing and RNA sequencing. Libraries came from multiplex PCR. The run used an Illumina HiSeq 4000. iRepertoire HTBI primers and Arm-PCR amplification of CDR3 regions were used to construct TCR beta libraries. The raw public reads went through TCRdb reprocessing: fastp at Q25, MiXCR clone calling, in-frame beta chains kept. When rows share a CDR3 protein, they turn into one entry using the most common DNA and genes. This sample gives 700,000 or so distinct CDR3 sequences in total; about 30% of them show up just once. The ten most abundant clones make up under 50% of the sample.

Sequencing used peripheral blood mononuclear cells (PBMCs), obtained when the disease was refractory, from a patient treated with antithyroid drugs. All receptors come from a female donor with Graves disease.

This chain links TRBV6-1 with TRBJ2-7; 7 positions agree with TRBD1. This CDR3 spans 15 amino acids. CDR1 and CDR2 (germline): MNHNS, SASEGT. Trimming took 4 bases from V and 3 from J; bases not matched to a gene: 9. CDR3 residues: CASSVRDSPIYEQYF. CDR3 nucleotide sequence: TGTGCCAGCAGTGTCCGGGACAGCCCGATCTACGAGCAGTACTTC.

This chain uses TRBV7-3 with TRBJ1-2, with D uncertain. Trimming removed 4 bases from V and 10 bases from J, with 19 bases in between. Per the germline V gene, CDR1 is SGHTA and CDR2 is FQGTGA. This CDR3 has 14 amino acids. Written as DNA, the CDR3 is TGTGCCAGCAGCTCCGACCCAGGCTCAATGACCTACACCTTC. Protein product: CASSSDPGSMTYTF. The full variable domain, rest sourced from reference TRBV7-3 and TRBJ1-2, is GAGVSQTPSNKVTEKGKYVELRCDPISGHTALYWYRQSLGQGPEFLIYFQGTGAADDSGLPNDRFFAVRPEGSVSTLKIQRTERGDSAVYLCASSSDPGSMTYTFGSGTRLTVV.

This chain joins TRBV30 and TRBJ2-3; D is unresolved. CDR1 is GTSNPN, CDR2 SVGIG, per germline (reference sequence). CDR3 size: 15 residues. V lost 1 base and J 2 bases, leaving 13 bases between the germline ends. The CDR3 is CAWSDPYSPTDTQYF. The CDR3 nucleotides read TGTGCCTGGAGTGACCCCTATAGTCCCACAGATACGCAGTATTTT.

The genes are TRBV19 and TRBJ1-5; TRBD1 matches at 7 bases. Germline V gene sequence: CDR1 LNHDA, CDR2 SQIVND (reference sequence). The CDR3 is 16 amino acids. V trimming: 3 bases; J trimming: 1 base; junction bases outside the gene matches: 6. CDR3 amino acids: CASSIGGQRSNQPQHF. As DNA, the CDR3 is TGTGCCAGTAGTATCGGGGGACAGCGAAGCAATCAGCCCCAGCATTTT.

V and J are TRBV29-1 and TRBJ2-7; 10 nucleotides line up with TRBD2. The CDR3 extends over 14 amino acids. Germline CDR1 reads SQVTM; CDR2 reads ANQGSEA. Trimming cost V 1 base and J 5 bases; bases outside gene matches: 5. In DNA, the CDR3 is TGCAGCGTTGAAGGTAGCGGGAGGATCCACGAGCAGTACTTC. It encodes CSVEGSGRIHEQYF.

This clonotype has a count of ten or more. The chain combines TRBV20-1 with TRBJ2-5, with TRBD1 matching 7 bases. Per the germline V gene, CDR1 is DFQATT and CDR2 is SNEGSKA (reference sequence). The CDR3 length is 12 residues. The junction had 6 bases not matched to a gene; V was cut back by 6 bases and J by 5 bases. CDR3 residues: CSARTGGETQYF. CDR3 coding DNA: TGCAGTGCCAGGACAGGCGGGGAGACCCAGTACTTC.

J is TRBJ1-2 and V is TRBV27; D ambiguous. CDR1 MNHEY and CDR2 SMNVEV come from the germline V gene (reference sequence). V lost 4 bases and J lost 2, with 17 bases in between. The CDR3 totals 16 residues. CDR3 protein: CASSSNFPVGNYGYTF. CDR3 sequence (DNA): TGTGCCAGCAGTTCCAATTTTCCAGTAGGGAACTATGGCTACACCTTC.

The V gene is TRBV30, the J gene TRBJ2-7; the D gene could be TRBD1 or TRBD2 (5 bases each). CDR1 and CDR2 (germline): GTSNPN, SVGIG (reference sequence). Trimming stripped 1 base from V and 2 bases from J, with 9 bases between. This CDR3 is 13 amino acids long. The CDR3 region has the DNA TGTGCCTGGAGTGCGGGGCAGCCCTACGAGCAGTACTTC. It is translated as CAWSAGQPYEQYF.

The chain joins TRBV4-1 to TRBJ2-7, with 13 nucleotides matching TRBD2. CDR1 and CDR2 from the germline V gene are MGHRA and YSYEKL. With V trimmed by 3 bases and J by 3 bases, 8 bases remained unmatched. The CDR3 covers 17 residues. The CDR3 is CASSHVPGLAGNYEQYF. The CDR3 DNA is TGCGCCAGCAGCCATGTACCGGGACTAGCGGGGAACTACGAGCAGTACTTC.

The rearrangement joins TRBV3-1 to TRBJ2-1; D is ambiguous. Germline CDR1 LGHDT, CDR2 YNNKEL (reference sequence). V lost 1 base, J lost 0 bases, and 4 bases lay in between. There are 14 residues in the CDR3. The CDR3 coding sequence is TGTGCCAGCAGCCAAGGAACCTCCTACAATGAGCAGTTCTTC. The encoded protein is CASSQGTSYNEQFF.

CDR3 amino acids: CASSENLMGQGARYGYTF. Written as DNA, the CDR3 is TGCGCCAGCAGTGAGAATCTGATGGGACAGGGGGCGCGATATGGCTACACCTTC. The chain joins TRBV10-2 to TRBJ1-2; 12 bases match TRBD1. Trimming removed 2 bases from V and 5 bases from J; junction bases left unmatched: 12. Germline assignment: CDR1 WSHSY and CDR2 SAAADI. There are 18 residues in the CDR3.

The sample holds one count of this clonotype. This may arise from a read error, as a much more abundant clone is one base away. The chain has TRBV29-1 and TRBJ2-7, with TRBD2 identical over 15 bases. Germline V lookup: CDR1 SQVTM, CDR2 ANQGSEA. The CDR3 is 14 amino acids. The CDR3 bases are TGCGGCGTTGAAAGGGGACTAGCGGGAGGCGAGCAGTACTTC. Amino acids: CGVERGLAGGEQYF.

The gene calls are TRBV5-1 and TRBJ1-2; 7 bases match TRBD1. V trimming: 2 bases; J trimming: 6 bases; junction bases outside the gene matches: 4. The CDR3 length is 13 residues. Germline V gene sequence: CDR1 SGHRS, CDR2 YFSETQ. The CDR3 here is CASSFLGQDGYTF. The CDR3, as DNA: TGCGCCAGCAGCTTCCTCGGACAGGATGGCTACACCTTC.

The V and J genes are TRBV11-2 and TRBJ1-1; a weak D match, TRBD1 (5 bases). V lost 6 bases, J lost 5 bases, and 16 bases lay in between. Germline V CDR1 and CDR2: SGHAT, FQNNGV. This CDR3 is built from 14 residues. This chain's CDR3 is CASSPIPGRTEAFF. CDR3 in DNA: TGTGCCAGCAGTCCCATTCCAGGGCGAACTGAAGCTTTCTTT.

This CDR3 reads CASSRGRINQPQHF. CDR3 sequence (DNA): TGTGCCAGCAGCCGTGGACGGATCAATCAGCCCCAGCATTTT. This chain joins TRBV3-1 and TRBJ1-5; no clear D. The CDR3 runs 14 residues. V was cut by 4 bases and J by 3 bases, with 10 bases left in between. Per germline, CDR1 LGHDT and CDR2 YNNKEL (reference sequence).

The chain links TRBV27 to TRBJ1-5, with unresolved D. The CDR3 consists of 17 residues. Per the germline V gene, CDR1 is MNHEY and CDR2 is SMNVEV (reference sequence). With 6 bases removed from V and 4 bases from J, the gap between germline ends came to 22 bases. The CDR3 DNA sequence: TGTGCCAGCAGAATGATCTCAGATCACGAAGGTAATCAGCCCCAGCATTTT. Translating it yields CASRMISDHEGNQPQHF.

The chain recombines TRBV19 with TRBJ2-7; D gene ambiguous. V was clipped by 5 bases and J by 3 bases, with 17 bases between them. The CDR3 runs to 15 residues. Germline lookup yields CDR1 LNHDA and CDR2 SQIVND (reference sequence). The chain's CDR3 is CASSHRAPSGYEQYF. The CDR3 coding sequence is TGTGCCAGTAGTCACCGAGCCCCTTCCGGCTACGAGCAGTACTTC. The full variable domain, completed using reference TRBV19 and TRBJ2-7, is DGGITQSPKYLFRKEGQNVTLSCEQNLNHDAMYWYRQDPGQGLRLIYYSQIVNDFQKGDIAEGYSVSREKKESFPLTVTSAQKNPTAFYLCASSHRAPSGYEQYFGPGTRLTVT.

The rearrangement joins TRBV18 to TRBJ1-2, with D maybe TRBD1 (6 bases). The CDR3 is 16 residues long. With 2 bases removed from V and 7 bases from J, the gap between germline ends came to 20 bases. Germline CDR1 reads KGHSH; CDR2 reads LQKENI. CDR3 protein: CASSPYLGAELGGYTF. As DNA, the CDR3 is TGTGCCAGCTCACCATACCTGGGGGCCGAACTTGGTGGCTACACCTTC.

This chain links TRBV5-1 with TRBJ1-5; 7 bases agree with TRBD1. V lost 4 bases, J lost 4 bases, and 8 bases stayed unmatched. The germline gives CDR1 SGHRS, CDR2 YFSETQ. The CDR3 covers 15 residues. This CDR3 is CASSVEGQKNQPQHF. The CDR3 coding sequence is TGCGCCAGCAGCGTAGAGGGACAGAAAAATCAGCCCCAGCATTTT.

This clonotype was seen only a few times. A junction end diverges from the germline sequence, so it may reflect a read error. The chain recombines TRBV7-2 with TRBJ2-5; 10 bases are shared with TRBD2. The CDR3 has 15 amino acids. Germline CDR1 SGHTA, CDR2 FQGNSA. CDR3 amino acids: CASSSTSGTSVTRYF. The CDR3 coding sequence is TGTGCCAGCAGCTCAACCTCCGGGACTAGCGTGACCCGGTACTTC. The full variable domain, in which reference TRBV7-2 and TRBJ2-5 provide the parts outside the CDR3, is GAGVSQSPSNKVTEKGKDVELRCDPISGHTALYWYRQSLGQGLEFLIYFQGNSAPDKSGLPSDRFSAERTGGSVSTLTIQRTQQEDSAVYLCASSSTSGTSVTRYFGPGTRLLVL.

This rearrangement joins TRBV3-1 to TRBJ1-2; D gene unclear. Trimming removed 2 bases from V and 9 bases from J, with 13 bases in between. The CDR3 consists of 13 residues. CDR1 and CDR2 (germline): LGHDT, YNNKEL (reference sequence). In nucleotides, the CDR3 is TGTGCCAGCAGCCAAAGGAGTATTGGGAGCTACACCTTC. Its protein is CASSQRSIGSYTF.

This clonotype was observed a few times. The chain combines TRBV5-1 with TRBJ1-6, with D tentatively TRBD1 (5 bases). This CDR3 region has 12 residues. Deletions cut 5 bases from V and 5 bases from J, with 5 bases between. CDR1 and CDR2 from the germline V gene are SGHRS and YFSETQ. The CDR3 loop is CASRQDNSPLHF. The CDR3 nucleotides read TGCGCCAGCAGACAGGATAATTCACCCCTCCACTTT.

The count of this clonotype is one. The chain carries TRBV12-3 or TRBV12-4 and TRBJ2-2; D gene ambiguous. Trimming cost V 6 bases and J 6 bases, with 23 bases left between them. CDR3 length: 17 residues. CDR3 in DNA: TGTGCCAGCAGCTCGGACCTCCTAGAAGGCGGTGCCGGGGAGCTGTTTTTT. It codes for CASSSDLLEGGAGELFF.

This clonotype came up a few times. The CDR3 nucleotides read TGTGCCAGCAGTAAATGGACAGCCCTCAGCTCTGGAAACACCATATATTTT. Its protein is CASSKWTALSSGNTIYF. The chain combines TRBV28 with TRBJ1-3, with D perhaps TRBD1 (6 bases). Trimming pared 5 bases from V and 0 bases from J, leaving 17 bases between. From germline, CDR1 is MDHEN and CDR2 SYDVKM. There are 17 residues in the CDR3.

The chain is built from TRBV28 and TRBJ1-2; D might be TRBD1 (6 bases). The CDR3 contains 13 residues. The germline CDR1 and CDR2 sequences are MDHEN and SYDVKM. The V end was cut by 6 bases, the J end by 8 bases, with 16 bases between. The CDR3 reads CASSPPGTRGYTF. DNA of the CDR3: TGTGCCAGCAGCCCCCCGGGGACAAGGGGCTACACCTTC.

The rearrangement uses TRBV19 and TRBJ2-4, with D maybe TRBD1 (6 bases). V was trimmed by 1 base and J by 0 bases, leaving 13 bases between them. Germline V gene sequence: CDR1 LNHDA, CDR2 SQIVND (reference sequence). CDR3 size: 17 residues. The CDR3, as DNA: TGTGCCAGTAGTATAGGCAATCCAGGGGTAGCCAAAAACATTCAGTACTTC. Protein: CASSIGNPGVAKNIQYF.